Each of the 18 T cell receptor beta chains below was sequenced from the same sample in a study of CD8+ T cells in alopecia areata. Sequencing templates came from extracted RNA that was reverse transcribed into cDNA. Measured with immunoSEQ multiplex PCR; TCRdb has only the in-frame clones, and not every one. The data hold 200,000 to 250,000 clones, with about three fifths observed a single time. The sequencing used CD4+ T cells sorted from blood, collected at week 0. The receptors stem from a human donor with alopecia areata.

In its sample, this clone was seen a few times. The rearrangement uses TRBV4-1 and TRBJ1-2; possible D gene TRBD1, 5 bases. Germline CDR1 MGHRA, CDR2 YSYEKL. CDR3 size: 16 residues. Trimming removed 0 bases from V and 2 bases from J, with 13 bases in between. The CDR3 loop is CASSQDSGGGNYGYTF. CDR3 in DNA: TGCGCCAGCAGCCAAGATTCGGGCGGGGGAAACTATGGCTACACCTTC.

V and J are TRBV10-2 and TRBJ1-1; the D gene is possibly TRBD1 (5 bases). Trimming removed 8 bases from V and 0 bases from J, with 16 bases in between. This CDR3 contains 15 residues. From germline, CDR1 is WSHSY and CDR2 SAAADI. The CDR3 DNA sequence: TGCGCCAGCCGGCGGGGCGGGAACATGAACACTGAAGCTTTCTTT. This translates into CASRRGGNMNTEAFF.

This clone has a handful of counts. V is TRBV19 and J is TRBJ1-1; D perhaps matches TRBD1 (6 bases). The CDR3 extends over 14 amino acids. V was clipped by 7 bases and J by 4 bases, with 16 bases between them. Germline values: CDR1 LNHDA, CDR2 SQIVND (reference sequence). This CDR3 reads CASTNTGRGTEAFF. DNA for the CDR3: TGTGCCAGTACCAACACAGGGAGGGGCACTGAAGCTTTCTTT.

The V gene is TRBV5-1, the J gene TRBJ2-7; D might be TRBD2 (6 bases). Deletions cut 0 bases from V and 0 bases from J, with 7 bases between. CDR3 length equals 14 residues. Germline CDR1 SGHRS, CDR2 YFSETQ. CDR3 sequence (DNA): TGCGCCAGCAGCTTGGACGGGAGCTCCTACGAGCAGTACTTC. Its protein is CASSLDGSSYEQYF.

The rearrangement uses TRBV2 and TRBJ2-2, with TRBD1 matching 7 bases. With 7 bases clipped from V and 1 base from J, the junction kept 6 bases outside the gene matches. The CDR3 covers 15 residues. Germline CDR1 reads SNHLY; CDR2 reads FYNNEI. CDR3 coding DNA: TGTGCCAGCAAGCTAGGGGGCCGGAACACCGGGGAGCTGTTTTTT. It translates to CASKLGGRNTGELFF. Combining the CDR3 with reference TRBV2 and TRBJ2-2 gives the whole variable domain EPEVTQTPSHQVTQMGQEVILRCVPISNHLYFYWYRQILGQKVEFLVSFYNNEISEKSEIFDDQFSVERPDGSNFTLKIRSTKLEDSAMYFCASKLGGRNTGELFFGEGSRLTVL.

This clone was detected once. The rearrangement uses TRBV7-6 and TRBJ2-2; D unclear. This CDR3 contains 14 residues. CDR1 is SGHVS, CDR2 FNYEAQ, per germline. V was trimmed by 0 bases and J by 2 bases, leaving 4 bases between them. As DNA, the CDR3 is TGTGCCAGCAGCTTAGCTCACAACACCGGGGAGCTGTTTTTT. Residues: CASSLAHNTGELFF.

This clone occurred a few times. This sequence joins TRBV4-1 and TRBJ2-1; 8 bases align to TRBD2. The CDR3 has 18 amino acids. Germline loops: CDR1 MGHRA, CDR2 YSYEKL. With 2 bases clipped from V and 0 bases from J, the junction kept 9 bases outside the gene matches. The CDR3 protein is CASSQPGGRGDSYNEQFF. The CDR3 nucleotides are TGCGCCAGCAGCCAACCGGGAGGGAGAGGGGACTCCTACAATGAGCAGTTCTTC.

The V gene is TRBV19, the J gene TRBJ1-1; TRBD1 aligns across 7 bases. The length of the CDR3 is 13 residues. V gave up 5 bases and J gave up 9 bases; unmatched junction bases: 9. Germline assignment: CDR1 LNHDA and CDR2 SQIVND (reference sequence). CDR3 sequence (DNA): TGTGCCAGTAGTGCCGGCGACAGGGAGAAAGCTTTCTTT. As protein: CASSAGDREKAFF.

CDR3 sequence: CSVAAIHGYTF. CDR3 bases: TGCAGTGTTGCGGCTATCCATGGCTACACCTTC. The chain uses TRBV20-1 and TRBJ1-2, with no clear D. CDR3 length: 11 amino acids. Trimming stripped 7 bases from V and 6 bases from J, with 12 bases between. The germline V gene has CDR1 DFQATT and CDR2 SNEGSKA (reference sequence).

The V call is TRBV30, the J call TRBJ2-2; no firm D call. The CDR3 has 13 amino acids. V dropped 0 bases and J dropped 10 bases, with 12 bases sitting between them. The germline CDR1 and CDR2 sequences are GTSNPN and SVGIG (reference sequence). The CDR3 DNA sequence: TGTGCCTGGAGTGTATTGCCGTCCGCGGAGCTGTTTTTT. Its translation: CAWSVLPSAELFF.

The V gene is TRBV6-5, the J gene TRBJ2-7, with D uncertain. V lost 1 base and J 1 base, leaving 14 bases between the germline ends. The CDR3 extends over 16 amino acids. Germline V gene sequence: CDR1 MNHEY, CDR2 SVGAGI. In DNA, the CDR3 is TGTGCCAGCAGTTACTGGGCCGACTCCTATTCCTACGAGCAGTACTTC. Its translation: CASSYWADSYSYEQYF.

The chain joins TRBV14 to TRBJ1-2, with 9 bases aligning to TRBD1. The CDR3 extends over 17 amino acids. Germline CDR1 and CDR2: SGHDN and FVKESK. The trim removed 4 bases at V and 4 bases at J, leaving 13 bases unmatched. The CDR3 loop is CASSPLVRTGESYGYTF. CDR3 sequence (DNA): TGTGCCAGCAGCCCCCTCGTCCGGACAGGGGAGTCCTATGGCTACACCTTC.

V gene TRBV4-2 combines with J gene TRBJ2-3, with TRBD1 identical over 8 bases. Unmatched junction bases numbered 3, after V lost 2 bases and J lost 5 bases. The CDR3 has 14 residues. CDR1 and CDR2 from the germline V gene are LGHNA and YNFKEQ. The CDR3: CASSQRQGKDTQYF. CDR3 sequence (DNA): TGTGCCAGCAGCCAAAGACAGGGGAAAGATACGCAGTATTTT.

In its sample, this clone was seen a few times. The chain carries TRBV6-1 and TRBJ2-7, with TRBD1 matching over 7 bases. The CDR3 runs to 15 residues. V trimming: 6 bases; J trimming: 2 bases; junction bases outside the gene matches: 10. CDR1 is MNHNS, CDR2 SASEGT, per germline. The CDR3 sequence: CASRTYGTDTYEQYF. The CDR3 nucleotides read TGTGCCAGCAGGACTTACGGGACAGACACCTACGAGCAGTACTTC.

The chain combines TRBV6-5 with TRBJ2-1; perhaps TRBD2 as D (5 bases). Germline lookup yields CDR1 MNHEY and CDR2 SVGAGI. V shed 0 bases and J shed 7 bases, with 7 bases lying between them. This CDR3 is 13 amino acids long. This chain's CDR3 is CASSYSTGNEQFF. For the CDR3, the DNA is TGTGCCAGCAGTTACTCGACGGGAAATGAGCAGTTCTTC.

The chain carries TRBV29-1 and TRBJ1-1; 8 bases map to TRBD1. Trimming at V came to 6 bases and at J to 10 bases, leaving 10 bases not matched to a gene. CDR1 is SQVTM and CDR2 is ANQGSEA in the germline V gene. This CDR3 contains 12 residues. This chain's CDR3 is CSVVSDRERAFF. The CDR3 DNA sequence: TGCAGCGTCGTCTCGGACAGGGAACGAGCTTTCTTT.

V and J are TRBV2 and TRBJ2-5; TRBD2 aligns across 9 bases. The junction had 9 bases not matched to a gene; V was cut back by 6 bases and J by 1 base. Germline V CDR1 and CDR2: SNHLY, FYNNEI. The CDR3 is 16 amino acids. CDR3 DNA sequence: TGTGCCAGCAGGGGACTAGCAGGAAGGGGCCAAGAGACCCAGTACTTC. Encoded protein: CASRGLAGRGQETQYF.

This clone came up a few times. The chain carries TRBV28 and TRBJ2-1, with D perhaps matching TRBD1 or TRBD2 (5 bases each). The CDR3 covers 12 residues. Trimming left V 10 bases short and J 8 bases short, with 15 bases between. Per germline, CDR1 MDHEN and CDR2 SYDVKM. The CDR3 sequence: CATTSRGDEQFF. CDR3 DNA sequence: TGTGCCACCACCAGTCGGGGCGATGAGCAGTTCTTC.